This is a list of T cell receptor beta chains from one sample in a study of blood T cell repertoires in COVID-19. The protocol was immunoSEQ multiplex PCR, while the TCRdb copy is restricted to in-frame clones and leaves out a portion. Of under 200,000 clones listed, 80% to 85% are singletons. The specimen was peripheral blood. The receptors shown here come from a human donor with acute or convalescent COVID-19. The donor label of this sample is uncertain. CDR3s include the opening cysteine and the closing phenylalanine or tryptophan. D genes are given only for firm matches. Some rows have no size entry. The others give once, few or many, or a class for an expanded clone.

CDR3	DNA	size	D	J	V
CARSCPGQGRDTQYF	TGTGCCAGAAGCTGTCCGGGACAGGGACGAGATACGCAGTATTTT	.	TRBD1	TRBJ2-3	TRBV5-3
CASSLALAVNGYTF	TGTGCCAGCAGCTTAGCCCTGGCAGTCAACGGCTACACCTTC	.	.	TRBJ1-2	TRBV7-9
CASSSSPGGRGNTEAFF	TGCGCCAGCAGCTCCTCACCTGGAGGCAGGGGGAACACTGAAGCTTTCTTT	.	.	TRBJ1-1	TRBV5-1
CATSETYEQGQDGYTF	TGTGCCACCAGCGAAACGTATGAACAGGGTCAGGATGGCTACACCTTC	.	.	TRBJ1-2	TRBV15
CASSLDRENQPQHF	TGTGCCAGCAGCTTAGACAGGGAGAATCAGCCCCAGCATTTT	.	.	TRBJ1-5	TRBV7-9
CASSQDREVTQYF	TGTGCCAGCAGCCAAGACAGGGAGGTGACCCAGTACTTC	.	.	TRBJ2-5	TRBV11-2
CASSEGFNQPQHF	TGTGCCAGCAGCGAGGGCTTCAATCAGCCCCAGCATTTT	once	.	TRBJ1-5	TRBV5-4
CASSIEGGTLSYEQYF	TGTGCCAGTAGTATAGAGGGCGGGACCCTCTCCTACGAGCAGTACTTC	once	.	TRBJ2-7	TRBV19
CASSYIGQAKAGELFF	TGTGCCAGCAGTTATATAGGACAGGCCAAAGCCGGGGAGCTGTTTTTT	.	TRBD1	TRBJ2-2	TRBV6-6
CASSYQFQEGRTEAFF	TGTGCCAGCAGCTACCAATTTCAGGAAGGGAGGACTGAAGCTTTCTTT	.	.	TRBJ1-1	TRBV7-9
CASSFNTGLVYEQYF	TGTGCCAGCAGCTTTAATACCGGGTTGGTCTACGAGCAGTACTTC	.	.	TRBJ2-7	TRBV7-2
CASSLPRWGGGTGELFF	TGTGCCAGCAGCTTACCCCGTTGGGGGGGTGGCACCGGGGAGCTGTTTTTT	once	TRBD2	TRBJ2-2	TRBV28
CASSLGNSPPNEQYF	TGTGCCAGCAGCTTAGGAAACAGCCCTCCTAACGAGCAGTACTTC	.	.	TRBJ2-7	TRBV7-9
CASSLSGDGLYEQYF	TGCGCCAGCAGCTTAAGCGGGGATGGCCTCTACGAGCAGTACTTC	.	TRBD2	TRBJ2-7	TRBV5-1
CASRRLGQTYEQYF	TGTGCCAGCAGGCGCTTGGGACAAACCTACGAGCAGTACTTC	.	.	TRBJ2-7	TRBV7-3
CASSYLDREGSPLHF	TGTGCCAGCAGTTACCTCGACAGGGAAGGGTCACCCCTCCACTTT	.	TRBD1	TRBJ1-6	TRBV6-5
CASSRDFPYEQYF	TGTGCCAGCAGCCGGGACTTCCCCTACGAGCAGTACTTC	.	.	TRBJ2-7	TRBV28
CASSLMGDRGTGELFF	TGTGCCAGCAGCTTAATGGGGGACAGGGGAACCGGGGAGCTGTTTTTT	.	TRBD1	TRBJ2-2	TRBV7-8
CASRTSWASGGLTPLRQYF	TGTGCCAGCAGGACCTCCTGGGCTAGCGGGGGACTCACCCCTTTGCGGCAGTACTTC	once	TRBD2	TRBJ2-7	TRBV27
CAWSVLNRGGPQHF	TGTGCCTGGAGTGTATTAAACAGGGGGGGACCCCAGCATTTT	.	TRBD1	TRBJ1-5	TRBV30
CASTQGPYNEQFF	TGTGCCAGCACGCAGGGCCCCTACAATGAGCAGTTCTTC	.	.	TRBJ2-1	TRBV2
CASSPGGQGGNTIYF	TGTGCCAGCAGCCCTGGGGGACAGGGGGGAAACACCATATATTTT	few	TRBD1	TRBJ1-3	TRBV11-2
CASSHTSYEQYF	TGTGCCAGCAGCCATACTTCCTACGAGCAGTACTTC	.	.	TRBJ2-7	TRBV3-1/TRBV3-2
CASSASSSTDTQYF	TGTGCCAGCAGCGCTAGCAGTAGCACAGATACGCAGTATTTT	few	.	TRBJ2-3	TRBV7-3
CASSPSTLRTGGVTQYF	TGTGCCAGCAGTCCATCCACCCTCCGGACAGGGGGAGTTACCCAGTACTTC	.	TRBD1	TRBJ2-5	TRBV6-6
CSATVPGQGAGGYTF	TGCAGCGCCACGGTCCCGGGACAGGGGGCTGGTGGCTACACCTTC	few	TRBD1	TRBJ1-2	TRBV29-1
CASSLALAGGPDEQFF	TGCGCCAGCAGCTTGGCATTGGCGGGGGGGCCCGATGAGCAGTTCTTC	.	TRBD2	TRBJ2-1	TRBV5-1
CASRGQLGSGYTF	TGTGCCAGCAGAGGACAACTCGGGAGTGGCTACACCTTC	.	.	TRBJ1-2	TRBV28
CASSPRPGTRERASPLHF	TGTGCCAGCAGCCCTCGTCCCGGGACAAGGGAAAGAGCTTCACCCCTCCACTTT	.	.	TRBJ1-6	TRBV7-2
CASSQDPGQSSYEQYF	TGTGCCAGCAGCCAAGATCCAGGGCAGAGCTCCTACGAGCAGTACTTC	few	.	TRBJ2-7	TRBV3-1/TRBV3-2
CASSLNPREAGISTDTQYF	TGTGCCAGCAGTTTAAATCCCAGGGAAGCGGGCATAAGCACAGATACGCAGTATTTT	once	.	TRBJ2-3	TRBV28
CAWSVGAYEQYF	TGTGCCTGGAGTGTCGGGGCCTACGAGCAGTACTTC	.	.	TRBJ2-7	TRBV30
CASSRTGGTEAFF	TGTGCCAGCAGCCGGACAGGGGGCACTGAAGCTTTCTTT	.	TRBD1	TRBJ1-1	TRBV6-6
CASSVAGGYEQFF	TGTGCCAGCAGCGTAGCGGGTGGGTATGAGCAGTTCTTC	.	.	TRBJ2-1	TRBV9
CASSARTGGRVGYTF	TGTGCCAGCAGCGCTAGGACAGGGGGTAGGGTTGGCTACACCTTC	.	TRBD1	TRBJ1-2	TRBV9
CASSQGDTSGNTIYF	TGTGCCAGCAGCCAAGGCGATACCTCTGGAAACACCATATATTTT	.	.	TRBJ1-3	TRBV4-2
CAISDRESGYGYTF	TGTGCCATCAGTGACAGGGAAAGTGGCTATGGCTACACCTTC	.	.	TRBJ1-2	TRBV10-3
CASSELWGVRSPLHF	TGTGCCAGCAGTGAACTCTGGGGGGTCCGATCACCCCTCCACTTT	.	.	TRBJ1-6	TRBV6-1
CASSPGGLAGNNEQFF	TGTGCCAGCAGCCCCGGGGGGCTAGCGGGGAACAATGAGCAGTTCTTC	.	TRBD2	TRBJ2-1	TRBV7-2
CASSLGQADGYTF	TGTGCCAGCTCACTAGGACAGGCAGATGGCTACACCTTC	.	TRBD1	TRBJ1-2	TRBV18
CASSSGQGQETQYF	TGTGCCAGCAGCTCGGGACAGGGCCAAGAGACCCAGTACTTC	.	TRBD1	TRBJ2-5	TRBV7-3
CASSAPDRAYNEQFF	TGCGCCAGCAGCGCGCCGGACAGGGCCTACAATGAGCAGTTCTTC	.	TRBD1	TRBJ2-1	TRBV5-1
CASSPTWSYGYTF	TGTGCCAGCAGCCCGACATGGTCCTATGGCTACACCTTC	once	.	TRBJ1-2	TRBV12-3/TRBV12-4
CSVTGRVEDYGYTF	TGCAGCGTCACAGGGAGGGTGGAAGACTATGGCTACACCTTC	.	.	TRBJ1-2	TRBV29-1
CASSFRGETQYF	TGTGCCAGTAGTTTCCGGGGAGAGACCCAGTACTTC	.	.	TRBJ2-5	TRBV19
CASSFGLPGGDTQYF	TGCGCCAGCAGCTTCGGACTCCCGGGGGGAGATACGCAGTATTTT	few	TRBD2	TRBJ2-3	TRBV5-1
CASSLGQGRLNQPQHF	TGTGCCAGCAGCTTAGGACAGGGAAGGTTGAATCAGCCCCAGCATTTT	.	TRBD1	TRBJ1-5	TRBV7-9
CASSIDNRAGEQYF	TGTGCCAGTAGTATAGATAACAGGGCGGGCGAGCAGTACTTC	.	.	TRBJ2-7	TRBV19
CASSVAQLAGETQYF	TGTGCCAGCAGCGTAGCTCAACTAGCGGGAGAGACCCAGTACTTC	.	TRBD2	TRBJ2-5	TRBV9
CASSVRGLGEKLFF	TGTGCCAGCAGCGTTAGAGGGTTAGGGGAAAAACTGTTTTTT	.	.	TRBJ1-4	TRBV7-2
CASSLGRDTEAFF	TGTGCCAGCAGTTTGGGCAGGGACACTGAAGCTTTCTTT	.	.	TRBJ1-1	TRBV27
CASRLGTEVSPLHF	TGTGCCAGCAGGTTGGGGACAGAGGTTTCACCCCTCCACTTT	.	TRBD1	TRBJ1-6	TRBV14